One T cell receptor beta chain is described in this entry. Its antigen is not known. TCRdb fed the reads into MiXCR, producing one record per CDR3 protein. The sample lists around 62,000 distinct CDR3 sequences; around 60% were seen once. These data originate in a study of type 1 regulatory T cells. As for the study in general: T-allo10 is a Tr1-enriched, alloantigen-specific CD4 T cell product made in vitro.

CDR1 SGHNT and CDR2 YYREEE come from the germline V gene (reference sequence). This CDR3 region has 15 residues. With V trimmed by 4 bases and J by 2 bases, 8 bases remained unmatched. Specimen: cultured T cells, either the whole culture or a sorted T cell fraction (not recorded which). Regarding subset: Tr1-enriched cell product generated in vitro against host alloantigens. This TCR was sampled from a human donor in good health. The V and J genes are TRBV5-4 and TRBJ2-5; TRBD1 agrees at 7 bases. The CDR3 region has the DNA TGTGCCAGCAGCCCTGGGACAGCAGGTCAAGAGACCCAGTACTTC. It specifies CASSPGTAGQETQYF.